Detailed here is one T cell receptor (beta chain). Assay used: immunoSEQ multiplex PCR; TCRdb lists only in-frame clones, some missing. The table shows 65,000 to 90,000 clones, with about 80% occurring only once. The sample belongs to a study of blood T cell repertoires in COVID-19. For the study at large: The analysed material was cDNA or gDNA that came from T cells, B-cell-depleted T cells, or PBMCs.

The V gene's germline CDR1 is MGHRA and CDR2 YSYEKL. V dropped 1 base and J dropped 4; count of bases not matched to a gene: 11. The CDR3 loop spans 17 amino acids. The genes are TRBV4-1 and TRBJ1-2, with 8 bases matching TRBD1. Sequences were obtained from peripheral blood. The TCR was taken from a human donor in a cohort sampled during active COVID-19. The CDR3 bases are TGCGCCAGCAGCCAAGTTTCGACAGGGGTCGGCAGCTATGGCTACACCTTC. Translation gives CASSQVSTGVGSYGYTF.